A selection of T cell receptor beta chains follows, all from one sample in a study of CD8+CD57+ T cells in acquired aplastic anemia. TCRdb independently ran MiXCR on the reads; one entry per CDR3 protein. This sample has approximately 300,000 distinct CDR3 sequences, with 45% to 65% found just once. Sequencing used sorted CD4+, CD8+, or CD8+CD57+ T cells (not recorded which) from PBMCs. These receptors all stem from a human donor with aplastic anemia. Each CDR3 is given with its conserved first and last residue. The order of the fields is D gene, clone size, J gene, V gene, CDR3 DNA, CDR3 protein. A D gene is named only where the DNA matches it firmly. A row's size may be missing; if present it is once, few, many or a size class.

TRBD1,NA,TRBJ2-7,TRBV27,TGTGCCAGCAGCTTGCATGGGACAGGGATCCACGAGCAGTACTTC,CASSLHGTGIHEQYF
NA,NA,TRBJ1-3,TRBV10-3,TGTGCCATCAGTGAAGGAGGGGCTGGAAACACCATATATTTT,CAISEGGAGNTIYF
NA,NA,TRBJ1-6,TRBV7-8,TGTGCCAGCAGCCGGGAACGGGGGGGTCGATATAATTCACCCCTCCACTTT,CASSRERGGRYNSPLHF
NA,NA,TRBJ2-1,TRBV7-3,TGTGCCAGCAGCCCGACGGGACAATCCAATGAGCAGTTCTTC,CASSPTGQSNEQFF
NA,NA,TRBJ1-5,TRBV10-3,TGTGCCATCAGCCGGGACCGCAATCAGCCCCAGCATTTT,CAISRDRNQPQHF
NA,NA,TRBJ2-3,TRBV15,TGTGCCACCAGCGGTATCGTAGTGAGAGGAGATACGCAGTATTTT,CATSGIVVRGDTQYF
TRBD1,NA,TRBJ1-1,TRBV10-3,TGTGCCATCAGTCCTGTGACAGGGGGCAGTTCTGAAGCTTTCTTT,CAISPVTGGSSEAFF
NA,NA,TRBJ2-3,TRBV29-1,TGCAGCGTTGCTCTCCTAGGTCCAGATGCGCAGTATTTT,CSVALLGPDAQYF
TRBD1,NA,TRBJ1-2,TRBV27,TGTGCCAGCAGGGACTGGACGGACAGGGACTATGGCTACACCTTC,CASRDWTDRDYGYTF
NA,many,TRBJ2-2,TRBV12-3/TRBV12-4,TGTGCCAGCAGTTTATTGTCGAACACCGGGGAGCTGTTTTTT,CASSLLSNTGELFF
TRBD1,NA,TRBJ1-6,TRBV4-1,TGCGCCAGCAGCCAAGGCCAGGGGGCAAAGGGTGGCAATTCACCCCTCCACTTT,CASSQGQGAKGGNSPLHF
NA,NA,TRBJ2-7,TRBV18,TGTGCCAGCTCACCAGGAACAAGCGAGCAGTACTTC,CASSPGTSEQYF
NA,NA,TRBJ2-3,TRBV7-9,TGTGCCAGCAACTATGGGGAGTGGGATACGCAGTATTTT,CASNYGEWDTQYF
NA,many,TRBJ1-1,TRBV7-3,TGTGCCAGCAGCGCCGCGGGGGCGAGCACTGAAGCTTTCTTT,CASSAAGASTEAFF
NA,once,TRBJ2-5,TRBV7-9,TGTGCCAGCAGCCAAGAACGCAGGGACGGTACCCAGTACTTC,CASSQERRDGTQYF
NA,NA,TRBJ1-2,TRBV7-2,TGTGCCAGCAGCTTAGATGCGGATGCCCCCTATGGCTACACCTTC,CASSLDADAPYGYTF
NA,NA,TRBJ1-2,TRBV7-8,TGTGCCAGCAGCCCCTGGGGCAACTATGGCTACACCTTC,CASSPWGNYGYTF
NA,NA,TRBJ2-3,TRBV7-2,TGTGCCAGCAGCTTAGAAGCCCAATTGGTCAAGGGTACGCAGTATTTT,CASSLEAQLVKGTQYF
TRBD1,many,TRBJ1-2,TRBV10-3,TGTGCCATCAGTGAGGAACAGGGGGGCGGCTACACCTTC,CAISEEQGGGYTF
TRBD1,few,TRBJ2-2,TRBV19,TGTGCCAGTAGTATTACGGACAGGGAGACCGGGGAGCTGTTTTTT,CASSITDRETGELFF
NA,few,TRBJ1-1,TRBV7-9,TGTGCCAGCAGTCAGGGAGGATTCACTGAAGCTTTCTTT,CASSQGGFTEAFF
TRBD2,NA,TRBJ2-1,TRBV7-2,TGTGCCAGCAGCTCTCTACTAGCGGGGGGAGGCTGGCAGTTCTTC,CASSSLLAGGGWQFF
NA,NA,TRBJ2-1,TRBV24-1,TGTGCCACCTCCGACTTATACAATGAGCAGTTCTTC,CATSDLYNEQFF
NA,few,TRBJ2-5,TRBV20-1,TGCAGTGCTAGAGATGGGGACACCTGGTACCAAGAGACCCAGTACTTC,CSARDGDTWYQETQYF
NA,NA,TRBJ2-7,TRBV7-9,TGTGCCAGCAGCTTGGGGGGCCCTCCCTACGAGCAGTACTTC,CASSLGGPPYEQYF
NA,NA,TRBJ2-1,TRBV20-1,TGCAGTGCTAGGGAGGGGTTCGCGCTAGGGGACAATGAGCAGTTCTTC,CSAREGFALGDNEQFF
TRBD1,NA,TRBJ1-2,TRBV9,TGTGCCAGCAGCACCCGGGACAGCCCCGTCTCTGGCTACACCTTC,CASSTRDSPVSGYTF
NA,NA,TRBJ2-1,TRBV7-4,TGTGCCAGCAGCTTAGATAGTGGGCCATACAATGAGCAGTTCTTC,CASSLDSGPYNEQFF